The 29 T cell receptor beta chains listed next were all sequenced from one sample in a study of T-cell memory formation after mild COVID-19. Each CDR3 protein gets one entry after TCRdb re-called the 5' RACE reads with MiXCR. The sample shows about 310,000 distinct CDR3 sequences, roughly a fifth of them seen only once. Sequences were obtained from PBMCs or a T cell subset sorted from them (not recorded which). The receptors here all came from a man between 18 and 35 years old who had mild COVID-19 (a few samples of this study predate the infection). Cell type and time point are not known.

There are a few counts of this clonotype. This chain's CDR3 is CSARGHWETQYF. DNA for the CDR3: TGCAGTGCTAGAGGACACTGGGAGACCCAGTACTTC. The chain is built from TRBV20-1 and TRBJ2-5; D not resolved. The CDR3 totals 12 residues. Looked up from germline, CDR1 is DFQATT and CDR2 is SNEGSKA (reference sequence). V was shortened by 1 base and J by 5 bases, with 8 bases between the two germline ends.

The chain is built from TRBV7-2 and TRBJ2-2; no definite D call. This CDR3 contains 15 residues. Trimming removed 5 bases at V and 4 bases at J, with 14 bases between. Germline V gives CDR1 SGHTA, CDR2 FQGNSA. CDR3 nucleotides: TGTGCCAGCAGCCCCCCTTGGGGTGGCACCGGGGAGCTGTTTTTT. Translation gives CASSPPWGGTGELFF.

The rearrangement uses TRBV29-1 and TRBJ2-1; 7 bases match TRBD1. This CDR3 is built from 12 residues. CDR1 and CDR2 from the germline V gene are SQVTM and ANQGSEA. Losses at the gene ends were 7 bases for V and 3 bases for J; bases not matched to a gene: 3. The CDR3 sequence is CSAGQLYNEQFF. The CDR3 DNA sequence: TGCAGCGCGGGACAGCTCTACAATGAGCAGTTCTTC.

The table lists this clonotype with many counts. The chain is built from TRBV15 and TRBJ2-2, with D uncertain. CDR3 length: 13 residues. V lost 4 bases, J lost 7 bases, and 10 bases lay in between. CDR1 LNHNV and CDR2 YYDKDF come from the germline V gene (reference sequence). For the CDR3, the DNA is TGTGCCACCAGCAACCTGGTAAACGGGGAGCTGTTTTTT. Its translation is CATSNLVNGELFF.

The V gene is TRBV4-2, the J gene TRBJ1-1; no clear D gene. V dropped 0 bases and J dropped 1 base, with 12 bases sitting between them. The CDR3 has 16 residues. Per germline, CDR1 LGHNA and CDR2 YNFKEQ. CDR3 sequence: CASSQELRRSNTEAFF. CDR3 coding DNA: TGTGCCAGCAGCCAAGAATTACGGAGATCGAACACTGAAGCTTTCTTT.

The gene calls are TRBV27 and TRBJ1-1, with D uncertain. The germline V and J ends were trimmed by 6 bases and 5 bases, with 19 bases remaining between them. Germline-derived CDR1 and CDR2 are MNHEY and SMNVEV (reference sequence). The CDR3 covers 15 residues. CDR3 sequence (DNA): TGTGCCAGCAGGAGAAGCTCGGCCGGGGAAACTGAAGCTTTCTTT. The encoded protein is CASRRSSAGETEAFF.

This clonotype appeared a few times. The rearrangement uses TRBV19 and TRBJ2-7; a possible D gene is TRBD2 (6 bases). This CDR3 is built from 14 residues. Germline CDR1 and CDR2: LNHDA and SQIVND (reference sequence). With 5 bases removed from V and 2 bases from J, the gap between germline ends came to 13 bases. The CDR3 loop reads CASSPRGLTYEQYF. The CDR3 bases are TGTGCCAGTAGTCCGCGGGGACTTACCTACGAGCAGTACTTC.

This clonotype came up a few times. The chain couples TRBV24-1 to TRBJ2-2; D perhaps matches TRBD1 (7 bases). Germline V gene lookup returns CDR1 KGHDR and CDR2 SFDVKD. The CDR3 runs 16 residues. V lost 3 bases and J 6 bases, leaving 16 bases between the germline ends. The CDR3 DNA reads TGTGCCACCAGTGATCCGCGACAGGGAGGTTCCGGGGAGCTGTTTTTT. It specifies CATSDPRQGGSGELFF.

This clonotype was seen a handful of times. This chain uses TRBV7-9 with TRBJ1-1, with D maybe TRBD1 (6 bases). V was trimmed by 4 bases and J by 11 bases, leaving 20 bases between them. The CDR3 has 14 residues. Per germline, CDR1 SEHNR and CDR2 FQNEAQ (reference sequence). The CDR3 loop is CASSSSLQGWFAFF. Written as DNA, the CDR3 is TGTGCCAGCAGCTCAAGCCTACAGGGATGGTTTGCTTTCTTT.

This clonotype was picked up a small number of times. The chain joins TRBV9 to TRBJ2-1; D remains ambiguous. Deletions cut 0 bases from V and 5 bases from J, with 3 bases between. The germline gives CDR1 SGDLS, CDR2 YYNGEE. This CDR3 comprises 12 residues. The CDR3 sequence is CASSVGNNEQFF. For the CDR3, the DNA is TGTGCCAGCAGCGTAGGAAACAATGAGCAGTTCTTC.

This clonotype has just a few counts. The rearrangement uses TRBV12-3 or TRBV12-4 and TRBJ1-2; D uncertain. This CDR3 region has 14 residues. V lost 4 bases and J 5 bases, leaving 14 bases between the germline ends. CDR3 amino acids: CASSSGGRIYGYTF. The CDR3 DNA is TGTGCCAGCAGTTCGGGAGGGCGTATTTATGGCTACACCTTC.

The rearrangement joins TRBV4-3 to TRBJ2-2, with unresolved D. Per the germline V gene, CDR1 is LGHNA and CDR2 is YSLEER. The V end was cut by 1 base, the J end by 7 bases, with 10 bases between. The CDR3 has 14 residues. CDR3 nucleotides: TGCGCCAGCAGCCAAGGTCCCACTGGCGGGGAGCTGTTTTTT. This translates into CASSQGPTGGELFF.

In its sample, this clonotype was seen many times. The chain recombines TRBV9 with TRBJ2-3; D could derive from TRBD1 or TRBD2 (6 bases each). V lost 1 base to trimming and J lost 4 bases, with 16 bases between them. The CDR3 is made up of 16 amino acids. The germline V gene encodes CDR1 SGDLS and CDR2 YYNGEE. The CDR3 spells CASSVFPGEVADTQYF. CDR3 nucleotides: TGTGCCAGCAGCGTATTCCCAGGGGAGGTTGCAGATACGCAGTATTTT. The variable domain in full, completed from reference TRBV9 and TRBJ2-3, reads DSGVTQTPKHLITATGQRVTLRCSPRSGDLSVYWYQQSLDQGLQFLIQYYNGEERAKGNILERFSAQQFPDLHSELNLSSLELGDSALYFCASSVFPGEVADTQYFGPGTRLTVL.

The rearrangement joins TRBV13 to TRBJ2-7; D is ambiguous. Germline V gene data show CDR1 as PRHDT and CDR2 as FYEKMQ (reference sequence). V gave up 3 bases and J gave up 6 bases, with 9 bases separating them. CDR3 length: 12 residues. The CDR3 sequence: CASSFRWGEQYF. The CDR3 DNA follows: TGTGCCAGCAGCTTTAGATGGGGCGAGCAGTACTTC.

Only a few counts were recorded for this clonotype. This chain links TRBV11-2 with TRBJ2-5; D not certain. CDR1 is SGHAT, CDR2 FQNNGV, per germline. Trimming cost V 5 bases and J 2 bases, with 12 bases left between them. The CDR3 is made up of 14 amino acids. The CDR3 DNA sequence: TGTGCCAGCAGCCCAAGTTACTCACAAGAGACCCAGTACTTC. Amino acid sequence: CASSPSYSQETQYF. Using reference TRBV11-2 and TRBJ2-5 for the parts outside the CDR3, the full variable domain is EAGVAQSPRYKIIEKRQSVAFWCNPISGHATLYWYQQILGQGPKLLIQFQNNGVVDDSQLPKDRFSAERLKGVDSTLKIQPAKLEDSAVYLCASSPSYSQETQYFGPGTRLLVL.

V usage is TRBV7-9 and J usage is TRBJ2-4; 9 bases align to TRBD2. Per the germline V gene, CDR1 is SEHNR and CDR2 is FQNEAQ (reference sequence). V trimming: 5 bases; J trimming: 8 bases; junction bases outside the gene matches: 10. This CDR3 has 15 residues. Written as DNA, the CDR3 is TGTGCCAGCAGCCCGACTAGCGGCCGAGGTCACATTCAGTACTTC. Protein product: CASSPTSGRGHIQYF. Full variable domain (remainder filled in from reference TRBV7-9 and TRBJ2-4): DTGVSQNPRHKITKRGQNVTFRCDPISEHNRLYWYRQTLGQGPEFLTYFQNEAQLEKSRLLSDRFSAERPKGSFSTLEIQRTEQGDSAMYLCASSPTSGRGHIQYFGAGTRLSVL.

J is TRBJ1-2 and V is TRBV7-9, with a tentative D call TRBD1 (5 bases). Germline CDR1 and CDR2: SEHNR and FQNEAQ (reference sequence). V lost 4 bases and J 7 bases, leaving 16 bases between the germline ends. The CDR3 length is 14 residues. Written as DNA, the CDR3 is TGTGCCAGCAGCTCCCCCCCAGGGTGGCGTGGCTACACCTTC. Protein: CASSSPPGWRGYTF.

V and J are TRBV6-6 and TRBJ2-7, with a possible D match to TRBD2 (6 bases). V lost 7 bases and J 4 bases, leaving 29 bases between the germline ends. The CDR3 is 18 residues long. CDR1 is MNHNY, CDR2 SVGAGI, per germline (reference sequence). The CDR3 reads CASMGLAEGIANRYEQYV. The CDR3 coding sequence is TGTGCCAGCATGGGTCTCGCGGAGGGGATCGCAAACCGGTACGAGCAGTACGTC.

V gene TRBV5-5 combines with J gene TRBJ2-7, with D possibly TRBD1 on 6 matching bases. CDR3 length: 14 amino acids. Germline CDR1 and CDR2: SGHKS and YYEKEE (reference sequence). Trimming left V 6 bases short and J 7 bases short, with 20 bases between. CDR3 nucleotide sequence: TGTGCCAGCACCCAAGCAGGGGTCGATACAGAGCAGTACTTC. Protein sequence: CASTQAGVDTEQYF. The full variable domain, rest sourced from reference TRBV5-5 and TRBJ2-7, is DAGVTQSPTHLIKTRGQQVTLRCSPISGHKSVSWYQQVLGQGPQFIFQYYEKEERGRGNFPDRFSARQFPNYSSELNVNALLLGDSALYLCASTQAGVDTEQYFGPGTRLTVT.

The sample holds a few counts of this clonotype. The chain couples TRBV29-1 to TRBJ1-5, with 7 positions matching TRBD1. CDR1 SQVTM and CDR2 ANQGSEA come from the germline V gene. V lost 4 bases, J lost 5 bases, and 2 bases stayed unmatched. The length of the CDR3 is 12 residues. The CDR3 region has the DNA TGCAGCGTTGGACAGGGTTATCAGCCCCAGCATTTT. This translates into CSVGQGYQPQHF.

This clonotype was seen a few times. The V and J genes are TRBV20-1 and TRBJ2-5; a possible D gene is TRBD2 (6 bases). The CDR3 covers 11 residues. The V end lost 2 bases, the J end lost 7 bases, and 8 bases lay between the germline ends. Looked up from germline, CDR1 is DFQATT and CDR2 is SNEGSKA (reference sequence). The CDR3 coding sequence is TGCAGTGCTAGATTCGGGGGGACCCAGTACTTC. Its protein product is CSARFGGTQYF.

This clonotype was seen a single time. The chain carries TRBV2 and TRBJ2-2; weak D call: TRBD1 (5 bases). The CDR3 has 16 residues. V lost 2 bases to trimming and J lost 3 bases, with 13 bases between them. Germline-derived CDR1 and CDR2 are SNHLY and FYNNEI. CDR3 bases: TGTGCCAGCAGTGAACTTCCAGGGTCGTACACCGGGGAGCTGTTTTTT. Its protein is CASSELPGSYTGELFF.

The gene calls are TRBV4-1 and TRBJ2-7; TRBD1 or TRBD2 may be the D gene (5 bases each). Germline V lookup: CDR1 MGHRA, CDR2 YSYEKL. V lost 0 bases and J lost 7, with 16 bases in between. The CDR3 sequence is 15 residues long. This CDR3 is CASSQDGRQTREQYV. CDR3 DNA: TGCGCCAGCAGCCAAGATGGGAGACAGACACGGGAGCAGTACGTC.

CDR3 in amino acids: CASSQETAYEQYF. CDR3 DNA sequence: TGTGCCAGCAGCCAAGAGACAGCCTACGAGCAGTACTTC. The rearrangement joins TRBV4-2 to TRBJ2-7, with D tentatively TRBD1 (5 bases). V lost 0 bases and J 2 bases, leaving 5 bases between the germline ends. Germline CDR1 and CDR2: LGHNA and YNFKEQ. This CDR3 has 13 residues.

This clonotype was seen repeatedly, ten times or more. The chain has TRBV27 and TRBJ2-2, with 7 bases matching TRBD2. The V gene's germline CDR1 is MNHEY and CDR2 SMNVEV (reference sequence). V lost 3 bases to trimming and J lost 5 bases; unmatched junction nucleotides: 0. CDR3 size: 13 residues. The CDR3 sequence: CASSFGGTGELFF. The CDR3 bases are TGTGCCAGCAGTTTCGGGGGGACCGGGGAGCTGTTTTTT.

The rearrangement joins TRBV24-1 to TRBJ2-1; 8 bases agree with TRBD1. The ends lost 2 bases at V and 10 bases at J; junction bases unmatched: 6. The CDR3 spans 14 residues. Germline lookup yields CDR1 KGHDR and CDR2 SFDVKD. The CDR3 sequence is CATSDSNTGGEQFF. The CDR3 nucleotides read TGTGCCACCAGTGATTCGAACACAGGGGGGGAGCAGTTCTTC.

This clonotype came up a few times. This sequence joins TRBV7-9 and TRBJ2-2; no clear D. This CDR3 is built from 15 residues. The germline gives CDR1 SEHNR, CDR2 FQNEAQ (reference sequence). Trimming stripped 1 base from V and 4 bases from J, with 10 bases between. The CDR3 region is CASSLGTTATGELFF. CDR3 DNA sequence: TGTGCCAGCAGCTTAGGAACAACAGCCACCGGGGAGCTGTTTTTT.

This clonotype was counted between two and nine times. V and J are TRBV6-2 or TRBV6-3 and TRBJ2-5, with D perhaps TRBD1 (7 bases). V lost 5 bases and J lost 4, with 20 bases in between. Germline-derived CDR1 and CDR2 are MNHEY and SVGEGT. This CDR3 region has 16 residues. DNA for the CDR3: TGTGCCAGCAGTCGACGGGACAGCCAGGGAGGAGAGACCCAGTACTTC. It codes for CASSRRDSQGGETQYF.

The chain employs TRBV6-5 and TRBJ1-2; no firm D call. The V gene lost 6 bases and the J gene lost 2 bases, with 13 bases spanning the gap. The CDR3 consists of 14 residues. Looked up from germline, CDR1 is MNHEY and CDR2 is SVGAGI. CDR3 DNA: TGTGCCAGCAGCTCCACAGTTGACAACTATGGCTACACCTTC. It specifies CASSSTVDNYGYTF.